This T cell receptor beta chain derives from a study of regulatory T cells in long-lasting Graves disease (dated by TCRdb to the early 2020s). For the study in its entirety: In the newly diagnosed Graves' disease group, patients had been taking antithyroid drugs for less than 3 months. The study was registered as a clinical trial and conducted in China. Persistent Graves' disease patients were compared with newly diagnosed Graves' disease patients by peripheral blood TCR sequencing and RNA sequencing. TCR sequencing covered 13 persistent and roughly 20 newly diagnosed Graves' disease patients, 33 samples in total.

This specimen's time point label, per the study, means: newly diagnosed GD, antithyroid drugs for less than 3 months. RNA was extracted from PBMCs in TRIzol for both TCR sequencing and RNA sequencing. Graves' disease was diagnosed according to American Thyroid Association guidelines. Patients were recruited from an endocrinology department in Xi'an, China. From each patient, 7.5 to 9.5 milliliters of peripheral blood was collected into an EDTA anticoagulant tube. Ficoll Paque Plus density gradient separation was used to isolate PBMCs, and no additional T cell sorting was done. An Agilent 2100 Bioanalyzer and agarose gel were used to check RNA quality, and a NanoDrop 2000 was used to measure RNA concentration. General conclusions and limits of the study: Only peripheral blood was studied, because thyroid tissue, the primary lesion, was inaccessible. Sequencing and analysis were restricted to the TCR beta chain. Compared with newly diagnosed patients, patients with persistent Graves' disease had lower TCR Shannon entropy and fewer highly expanded clones, which suggests clonal expansion. TRBV28, TRBJ1-2 and TRBJ2-5 were preferentially used in persistent disease, while TRBV20-1 and TRBJ2-1 were favored in newly diagnosed disease. The authors noted that the small sample size was a limitation that may lower accuracy. Persistent patients shared more public clonotypes among themselves (around 3,000) than newly diagnosed patients did (about 900).

Libraries were prepared through multiplex PCR. Sequencer: Illumina HiSeq 4000. CDR3 regions were amplified by Arm-PCR with iRepertoire HTBI primers to construct TCR beta libraries. Before sequencing, the PCR products went through gel purification. The original pipeline was this. A total of 60 to 80 TRBV and some 15 TRBJ segments were identified across samples and were used for gene usage analysis of CDR3 amino acid clonotypes. COPE and FqMerger were used to merge the filtered high-quality paired reads into contigs. BLAST was used to align contigs to IMGT TRBV, TRBD and TRBJ reference genes, with CDR3 defined following IMGT. Clonotypes above 0.1% frequency were classified as highly expanded clones. Repertoire diversity was measured by Shannon entropy, and V-J evenness by the Gini coefficient. A clonotype found in more than one individual was treated as public. The public sequencing data were trimmed at Q25 with fastp and processed into clonotypes with MiXCR by TCRdb, which kept only in-frame beta chains. Duplicate CDR3 protein sequences are folded into a single record with the most common DNA and genes. The V and J calls come from TCRdb's annotation, not from the publication. In this sample the table shows around 480,000 distinct CDR3 sequences, 15% to 20% of which occur a single time. The top ten clonotypes cover just under 25% of the sample.

V was cut back by 7 bases and J by 5 bases, leaving a gap of 15 bases between them. The CDR3 contains 13 residues, cysteine and phenylalanine counted. Only the CDR3 DNA is retained, 39 bases long and in frame from the first base. The germline V gene (reference sequence) gives CDR1 as DFQATT and CDR2 as SNEGSKA. This clonotype was counted only a few times. What this receptor recognizes is not known. Within one base of it there is no much larger clone, and no base qualities were kept. These sequences were also reported in another study, on T cells in Graves' hyperthyroidism and ophthalmopathy. Per that second paper: Stable Graves' hyperthyroidism was defined as no progression to ophthalmopathy during 18 months of follow-up. Hyperthyroidism patients were aged 18 to 65 years and newly diagnosed, with disease duration of less than 2 months. Patients with uncontrolled infections, other autoimmune diseases, pregnancy or lactation were excluded. Diagnoses relied on clinical symptoms, serum thyroxine and TRAb, thyroid ultrasound and orbital computed tomography. For the first round of RT-PCR on the TCR CDR3, the HTBI primer set was used together with the Qiagen OneStep RT-PCR kit. Most expanded thyroid clonotypes (frequency above 0.001) were also found in blood, which suggests that blood repertoires may mirror thyroid immune responses. In cross-validation, a model built on a 13 V-J signature told ophthalmopathy apart from stable hyperthyroidism with 85% to 90% sensitivity and approximately 81% specificity, and in testing the same model reached 80%/75%. During validation, the model predicted progression to ophthalmopathy a median of about 6.3 months ahead of onset, with more than 55% sensitivity and 72.22% specificity. To identify distinguishing TCR V-J signatures, a discovery cohort of 90 to 100 patients was used, comprising 40 to 45 with Graves' ophthalmopathy and under 60 with stable Graves' hyperthyroidism. Prospective prediction of ophthalmopathy was tested in an independent validation cohort of 18 to 20 hyperthyroidism patients and around 16 patients who later progressed to ophthalmopathy. The roughly 94 discovery patients were randomly split 7:3 into training and test sets. Thyroid tissue and blood T-cell repertoires from six Graves' hyperthyroidism patients were also compared in the study. After sampling, hyperthyroidism patients received methimazole starting at 30 mg daily, and ophthalmopathy patients received high-dose intravenous methylprednisolone. Libraries were constructed in a second round of multiplex PCR, after which size selection and purification were carried out. Sequencing of the libraries was done on an Illumina HiSeq2000 using paired-end 100 bp reads. SOAPnuke was used to process the raw data, with reads discarded if the reads contained adapters or uncalled bases, had a mean Phred below 15, or lacked an exact constant-primer or identifier match. COPE v1.2.5 was used to merge high-quality paired reads, and clonotypes were defined as unique nucleotide sequences. Clonotypes were aligned to IMGT TRBV, TRBD and TRBJ reference segments using MiTCR v1.1. The analysis included only V-J combinations with a frequency above 0.0001, which together covered approximately 99% of the repertoires. The TCS score was defined as the ratio of F50 (clonal expansion) to E x V (chaos), calculated using BLOSUM62-based TCRdist between CDR3 peptides within each V-J. Welch's t-statistics and random forest reduced just over 500 V-J features to about 12, which were used in a naive Bayes classifier (R e1071). Sample size was not statistically predetermined, and blinding of investigators to group allocation was not performed. TCR Vbeta CDR3 sequencing of approximately 140 peripheral blood samples (fewer than 45 ophthalmopathy, 75 to 80 hyperthyroidism and 17 progressor patients) is reported in the paper.

The sequence is built from TRBV20-1 and TRBJ1-5, with the identity of the D gene unclear. The receptor's source is a woman aged 35-65 years with Graves disease. Donor details come from another sample of the same person, matched by shared clones. The material sequenced was peripheral blood mononuclear cells (PBMCs), taken at new diagnosis, from a patient treated with antithyroid drugs. The CDR3: CSVRFGPDQPQHF. In nucleotides, the sequence is TGCAGTGTTCGCTTTGGTCCGGATCAGCCCCAGCATTTT.